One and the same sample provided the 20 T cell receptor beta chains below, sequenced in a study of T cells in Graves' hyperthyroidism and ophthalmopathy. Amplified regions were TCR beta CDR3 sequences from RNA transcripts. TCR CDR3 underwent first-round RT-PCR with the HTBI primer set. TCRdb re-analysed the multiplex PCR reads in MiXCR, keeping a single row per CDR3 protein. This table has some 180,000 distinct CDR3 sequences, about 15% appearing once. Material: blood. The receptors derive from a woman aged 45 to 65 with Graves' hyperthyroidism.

The CDR3 sequence is CASSLGTSGGAFQETQYF. CDR3 sequence (DNA): TGTGCCAGCAGCTTGGGGACTAGCGGGGGGGCGTTCCAAGAGACCCAGTACTTC. The gene calls are TRBV7-2 and TRBJ2-5, with TRBD2 identical over 16 bases. CDR1 SGHTA and CDR2 FQGNSA come from the germline V gene. V lost 3 bases and J lost 1; bases outside the gene matches: 5. CDR3 size: 18 residues.

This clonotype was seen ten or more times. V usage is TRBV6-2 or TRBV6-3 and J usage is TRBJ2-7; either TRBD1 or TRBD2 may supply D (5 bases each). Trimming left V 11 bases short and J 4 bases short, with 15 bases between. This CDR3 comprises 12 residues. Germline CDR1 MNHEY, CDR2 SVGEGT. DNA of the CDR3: TGTGCCGCCCGGGACGCGCCTTACGAGCAGTACTTC. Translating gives CAARDAPYEQYF.

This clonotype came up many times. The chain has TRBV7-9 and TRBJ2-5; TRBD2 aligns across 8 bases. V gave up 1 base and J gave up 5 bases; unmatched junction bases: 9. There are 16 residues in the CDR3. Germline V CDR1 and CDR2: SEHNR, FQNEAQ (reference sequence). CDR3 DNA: TGTGCCAGCAGCTTAGGTGGAGCGGGGGACCGGGAGACCCAGTACTTC. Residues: CASSLGGAGDRETQYF.

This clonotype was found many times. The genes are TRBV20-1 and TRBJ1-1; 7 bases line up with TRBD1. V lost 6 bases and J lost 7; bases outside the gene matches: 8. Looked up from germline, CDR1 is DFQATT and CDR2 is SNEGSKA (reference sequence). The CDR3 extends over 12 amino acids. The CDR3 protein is CSAPQGQIEAFF. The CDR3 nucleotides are TGCAGTGCCCCTCAGGGACAGATTGAAGCTTTCTTT.

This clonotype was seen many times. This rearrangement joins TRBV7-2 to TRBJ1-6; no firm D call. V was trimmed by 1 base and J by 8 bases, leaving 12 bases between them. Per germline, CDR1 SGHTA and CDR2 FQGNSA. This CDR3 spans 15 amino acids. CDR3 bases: TGTGCCAGCAGCTTAGTGGCAGGTCGTGATTCACCCCTCCACTTT. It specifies CASSLVAGRDSPLHF.

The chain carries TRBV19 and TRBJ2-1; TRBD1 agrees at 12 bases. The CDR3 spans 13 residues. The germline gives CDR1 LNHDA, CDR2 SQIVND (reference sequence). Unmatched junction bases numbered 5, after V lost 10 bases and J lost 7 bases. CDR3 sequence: CATGQGAGNEQFF. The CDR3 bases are TGTGCCACGGGACAGGGGGCGGGGAATGAGCAGTTCTTC.

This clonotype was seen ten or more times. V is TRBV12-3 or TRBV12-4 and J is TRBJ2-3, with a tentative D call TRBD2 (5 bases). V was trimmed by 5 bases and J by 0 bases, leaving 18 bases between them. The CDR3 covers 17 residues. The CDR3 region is CASSITRALFSTDTQYF. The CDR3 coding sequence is TGTGCCAGCAGTATTACTAGGGCGCTGTTTAGCACAGATACGCAGTATTTT.

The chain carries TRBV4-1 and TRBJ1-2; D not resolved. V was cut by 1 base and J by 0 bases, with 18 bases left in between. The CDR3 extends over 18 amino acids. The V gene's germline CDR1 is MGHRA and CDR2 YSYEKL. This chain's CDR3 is CASSQGFGPRLANYGYTF. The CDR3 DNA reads TGCGCCAGCAGCCAAGGTTTCGGACCGCGATTAGCTAACTATGGCTACACCTTC.

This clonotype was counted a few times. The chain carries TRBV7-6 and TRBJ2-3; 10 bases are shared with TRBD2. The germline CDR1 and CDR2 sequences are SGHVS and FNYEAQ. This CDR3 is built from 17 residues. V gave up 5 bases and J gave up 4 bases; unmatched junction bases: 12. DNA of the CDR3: TGTGCCAGCAGCCAGCGGATAGCGGGGGGCCCCGCAGATACGCAGTATTTT. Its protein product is CASSQRIAGGPADTQYF. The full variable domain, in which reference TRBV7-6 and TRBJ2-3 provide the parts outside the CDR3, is GAGVSQSPRYKVTKRGQDVALRCDPISGHVSLYWYRQALGQGPEFLTYFNYEAQQDKSGLPNDRFSAERPEGSISTLTIQRTEQRDSAMYRCASSQRIAGGPADTQYFGPGTRLTVL.

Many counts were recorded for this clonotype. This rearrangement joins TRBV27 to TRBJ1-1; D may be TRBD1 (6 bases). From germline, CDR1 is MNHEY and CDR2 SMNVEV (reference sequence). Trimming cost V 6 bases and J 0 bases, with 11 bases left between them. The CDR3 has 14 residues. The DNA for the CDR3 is TGTGCCAGCAGATCGGGACACCTGAACACTGAAGCTTTCTTT. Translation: CASRSGHLNTEAFF.

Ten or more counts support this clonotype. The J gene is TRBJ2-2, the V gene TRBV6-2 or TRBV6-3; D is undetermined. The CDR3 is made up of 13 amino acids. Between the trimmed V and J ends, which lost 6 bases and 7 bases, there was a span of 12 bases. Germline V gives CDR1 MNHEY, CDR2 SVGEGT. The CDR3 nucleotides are TGTGCCAGCAGACCAACTGGGATCGGGGAGCTGTTTTTT. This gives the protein CASRPTGIGELFF.

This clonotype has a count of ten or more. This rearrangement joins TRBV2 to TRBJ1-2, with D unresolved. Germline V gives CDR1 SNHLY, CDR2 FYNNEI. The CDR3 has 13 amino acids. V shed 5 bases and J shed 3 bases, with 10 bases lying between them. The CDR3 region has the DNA TGTGCCAGCAGTATCGGGATCGACTATGGCTACACCTTC. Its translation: CASSIGIDYGYTF.

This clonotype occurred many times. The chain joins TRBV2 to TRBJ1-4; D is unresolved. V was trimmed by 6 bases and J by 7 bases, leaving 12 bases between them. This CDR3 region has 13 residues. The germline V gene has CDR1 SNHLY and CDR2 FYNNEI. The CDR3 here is CASRESSLEKLFF. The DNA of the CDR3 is TGTGCCAGCAGGGAATCGTCACTTGAAAAACTGTTTTTT.

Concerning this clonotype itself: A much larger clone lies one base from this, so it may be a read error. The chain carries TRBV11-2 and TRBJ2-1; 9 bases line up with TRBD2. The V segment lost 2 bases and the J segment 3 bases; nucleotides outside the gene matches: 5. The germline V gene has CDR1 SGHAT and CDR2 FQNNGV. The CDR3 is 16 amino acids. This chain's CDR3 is CASSLNILAGYNEQFF. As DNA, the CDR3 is TGTGCCAGCAGCTTAAATATACTAGCGGGCTACAATGAGCAGTTCTTC.

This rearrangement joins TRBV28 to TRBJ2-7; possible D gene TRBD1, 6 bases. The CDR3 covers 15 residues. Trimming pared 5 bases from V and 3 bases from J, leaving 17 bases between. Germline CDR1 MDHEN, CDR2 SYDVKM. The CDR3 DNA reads TGTGCCAGCAGTGGGGACAAGGGCTATCTCTACGAGCAGTACTTC. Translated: CASSGDKGYLYEQYF. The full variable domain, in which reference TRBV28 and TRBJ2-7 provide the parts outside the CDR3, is DVKVTQSSRYLVKRTGEKVFLECVQDMDHENMFWYRQDPGLGLRLIYFSYDVKMKEKGDIPEGYSVSREKKERFSLILESASTNQTSMYLCASSGDKGYLYEQYFGPGTRLTVT.

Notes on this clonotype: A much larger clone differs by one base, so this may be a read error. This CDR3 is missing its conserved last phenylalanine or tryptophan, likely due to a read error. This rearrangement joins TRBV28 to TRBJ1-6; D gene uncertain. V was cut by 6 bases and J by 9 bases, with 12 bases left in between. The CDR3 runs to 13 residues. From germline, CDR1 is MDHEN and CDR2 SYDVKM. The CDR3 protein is CASSRPVVSPLHL. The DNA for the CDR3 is TGTGCCAGCAGCCGACCGGTTGTTTCACCCCTCCACCTT.

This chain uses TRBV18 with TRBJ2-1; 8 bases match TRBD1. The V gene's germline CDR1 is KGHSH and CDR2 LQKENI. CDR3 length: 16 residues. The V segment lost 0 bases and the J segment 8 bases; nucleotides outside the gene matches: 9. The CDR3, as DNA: TGTGCCAGCTCACCACCGGCGGGACAGGTCATCGATGAGCAGTTCTTC. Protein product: CASSPPAGQVIDEQFF.

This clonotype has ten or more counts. This CDR3 reads CASSRTGEEKLFF. The CDR3 nucleotides are TGCGCCAGCAGCAGGACAGGGGAAGAAAAACTGTTTTTT. The chain links TRBV5-1 to TRBJ1-4; 9 bases fit TRBD1. V lost 4 bases, J lost 8 bases, and 3 bases stayed unmatched. The CDR3 runs 13 residues. CDR1 is SGHRS, CDR2 YFSETQ, per germline.

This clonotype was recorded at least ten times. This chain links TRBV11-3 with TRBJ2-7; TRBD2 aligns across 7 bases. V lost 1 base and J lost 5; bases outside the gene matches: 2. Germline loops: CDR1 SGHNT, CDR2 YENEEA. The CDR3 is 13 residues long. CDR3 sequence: CASSLGLAHEQYF. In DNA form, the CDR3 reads TGTGCCAGCAGCTTAGGACTAGCCCACGAGCAGTACTTC.

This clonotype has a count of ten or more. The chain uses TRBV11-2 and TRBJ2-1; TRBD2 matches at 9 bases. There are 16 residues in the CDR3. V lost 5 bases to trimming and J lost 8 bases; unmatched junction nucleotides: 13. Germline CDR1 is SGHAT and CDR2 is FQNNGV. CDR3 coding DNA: TGTGCCAGCAGCAGAACTAGCGGGCTCCCCTTCTATGAGCAGTTCTTC. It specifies CASSRTSGLPFYEQFF.